This T cell receptor beta chain was documented in a study of blood T cell repertoires in COVID-19. Enrollees, about 18 to 95 years old, lived in about two dozen US areas. Researchers sorted participants into cohorts using their self-reported clinical history. Original processing notes: Amplified reference gene primers provided the basis for estimating nucleated cell counts. Libraries were prepared by immunoSEQ multiplex PCR; TCRdb keeps only in-frame clonotypes and omits some of them. D and trimming come from the DNA, and the V and J calls and clone size come from that table. The sample holds a few hundred thousand clones, 80% seen once. The CDR3 runs 16 residues. The V end lost 10 bases, the J end lost 8 bases, and 28 bases lay between the germline ends. The germline CDR1 and CDR2 sequences are SGHAT and FQDESV (reference sequence).

The chain links TRBV11-1 to TRBJ2-3, with D possibly matching TRBD2 (7 bases). The sample consisted of PBMCs or T cells enriched from blood (not recorded which). This TCR came from a man aged 25 to 40 with acute COVID-19. The CDR3 DNA reads TGTGCCACCTTATATAAGTGGGCGGGGGCCGGAGGTACGCAGTATTTT. Protein: CATLYKWAGAGGTQYF.